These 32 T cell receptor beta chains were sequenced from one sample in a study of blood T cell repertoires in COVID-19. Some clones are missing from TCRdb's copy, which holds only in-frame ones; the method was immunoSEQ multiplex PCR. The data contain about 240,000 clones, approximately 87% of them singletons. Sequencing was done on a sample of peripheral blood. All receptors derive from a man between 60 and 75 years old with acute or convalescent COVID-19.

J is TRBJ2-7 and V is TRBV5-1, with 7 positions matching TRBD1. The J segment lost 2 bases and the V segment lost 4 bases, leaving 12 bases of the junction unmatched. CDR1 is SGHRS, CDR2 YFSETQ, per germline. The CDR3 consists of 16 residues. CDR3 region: CASSLISGTATYEQYF. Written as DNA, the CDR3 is TGCGCCAGCAGCCTGATCTCCGGGACAGCCACCTACGAGCAGTACTTC.

CDR3 region: CASSGPSMNTEAFF. The CDR3 coding sequence is TGTGCCAGTAGTGGTCCTAGTATGAACACTGAAGCTTTCTTT. The chain has TRBV19 and TRBJ1-1; D is ambiguous. Germline values: CDR1 LNHDA, CDR2 SQIVND (reference sequence). CDR3 length: 14 amino acids. Trimming took 5 bases from V and 0 from J, leaving 10 bases between them.

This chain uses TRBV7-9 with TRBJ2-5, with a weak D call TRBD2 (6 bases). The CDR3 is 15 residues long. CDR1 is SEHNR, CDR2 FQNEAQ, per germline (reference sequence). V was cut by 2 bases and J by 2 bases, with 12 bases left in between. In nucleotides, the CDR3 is TGTGCCAGCAGCTTAATGGGACTCCAGCAAGAGACCCAGTACTTC. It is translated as CASSLMGLQQETQYF.

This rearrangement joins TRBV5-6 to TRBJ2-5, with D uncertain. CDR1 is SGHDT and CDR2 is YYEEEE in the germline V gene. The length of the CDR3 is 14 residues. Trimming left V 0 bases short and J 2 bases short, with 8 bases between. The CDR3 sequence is CASSLGPGQETQYF. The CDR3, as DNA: TGTGCCAGCAGCTTGGGGCCAGGACAAGAGACCCAGTACTTC.

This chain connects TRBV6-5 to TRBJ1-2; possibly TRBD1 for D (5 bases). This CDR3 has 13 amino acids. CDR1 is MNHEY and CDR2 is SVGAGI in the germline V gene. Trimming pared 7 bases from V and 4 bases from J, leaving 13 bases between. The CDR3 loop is CASTFRAGYGYTF. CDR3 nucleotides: TGTGCCAGCACATTCAGGGCAGGCTATGGCTACACCTTC.

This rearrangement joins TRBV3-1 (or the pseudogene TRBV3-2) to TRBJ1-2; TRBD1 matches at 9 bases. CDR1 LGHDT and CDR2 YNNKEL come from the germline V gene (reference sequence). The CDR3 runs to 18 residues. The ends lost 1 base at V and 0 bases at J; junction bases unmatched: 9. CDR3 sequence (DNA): TGTGCCAGCAGCCAAGTTCTCGACAGGGGGGCTCCTAACTATGGCTACACCTTC. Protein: CASSQVLDRGAPNYGYTF.

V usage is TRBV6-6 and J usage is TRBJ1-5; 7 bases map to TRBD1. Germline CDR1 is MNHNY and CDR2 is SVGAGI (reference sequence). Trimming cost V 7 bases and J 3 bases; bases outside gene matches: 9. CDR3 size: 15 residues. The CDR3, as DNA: TGTGCCAGCACGGGGACAGCCGGGAACAATCAGCCCCAGCATTTT. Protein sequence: CASTGTAGNNQPQHF.

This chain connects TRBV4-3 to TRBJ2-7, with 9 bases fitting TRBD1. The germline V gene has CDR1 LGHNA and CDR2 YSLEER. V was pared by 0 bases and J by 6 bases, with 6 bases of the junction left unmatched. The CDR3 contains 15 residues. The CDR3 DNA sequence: TGCGCCAGCAGCCAAGATTTGACAGGGGGGCTCGAGCAGTACTTC. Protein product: CASSQDLTGGLEQYF.

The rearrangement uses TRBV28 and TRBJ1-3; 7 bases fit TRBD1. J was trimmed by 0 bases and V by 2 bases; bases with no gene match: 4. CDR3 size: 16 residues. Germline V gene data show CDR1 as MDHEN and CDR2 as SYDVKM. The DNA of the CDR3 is TGTGCCAGCAGTTTAAAGGGGGCTTTCTCTGGAAACACCATATATTTT. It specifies CASSLKGAFSGNTIYF.

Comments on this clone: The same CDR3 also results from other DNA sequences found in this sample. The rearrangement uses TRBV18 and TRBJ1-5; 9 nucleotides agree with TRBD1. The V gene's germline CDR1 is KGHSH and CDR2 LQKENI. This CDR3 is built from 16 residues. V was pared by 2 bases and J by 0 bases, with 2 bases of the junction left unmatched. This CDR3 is CASSPGQGNSNQPQHF. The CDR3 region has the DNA TGTGCCAGCTCACCAGGACAGGGGAATAGCAATCAGCCCCAGCATTTT. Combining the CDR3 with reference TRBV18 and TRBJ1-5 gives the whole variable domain NAGVMQNPRHLVRRRGQEARLRCSPMKGHSHVYWYRQLPEEGLKFMVYLQKENIIDESGMPKERFSAEFPKEGPSILRIQQVVRGDSAAYFCASSPGQGNSNQPQHFGDGTRLSIL.

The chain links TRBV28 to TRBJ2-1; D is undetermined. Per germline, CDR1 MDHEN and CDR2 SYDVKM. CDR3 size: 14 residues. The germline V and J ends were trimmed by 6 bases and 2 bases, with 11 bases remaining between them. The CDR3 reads CASSPGWTYNEQFF. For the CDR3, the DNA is TGTGCCAGCAGCCCCGGGTGGACCTACAATGAGCAGTTCTTC.

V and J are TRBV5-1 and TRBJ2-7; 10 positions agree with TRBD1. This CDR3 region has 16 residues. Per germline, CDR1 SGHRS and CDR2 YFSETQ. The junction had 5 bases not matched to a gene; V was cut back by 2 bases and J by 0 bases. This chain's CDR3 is CASSFQTGGSSYEQYF. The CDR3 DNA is TGCGCCAGCAGCTTTCAGACAGGGGGCAGCTCCTACGAGCAGTACTTC. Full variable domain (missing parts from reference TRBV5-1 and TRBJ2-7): KAGVTQTPRYLIKTRGQQVTLSCSPISGHRSVSWYQQTPGQGLQFLFEYFSETQRNKGNFPGRFSGRQFSNSRSEMNVSTLELGDSALYLCASSFQTGGSSYEQYFGPGTRLTVT.

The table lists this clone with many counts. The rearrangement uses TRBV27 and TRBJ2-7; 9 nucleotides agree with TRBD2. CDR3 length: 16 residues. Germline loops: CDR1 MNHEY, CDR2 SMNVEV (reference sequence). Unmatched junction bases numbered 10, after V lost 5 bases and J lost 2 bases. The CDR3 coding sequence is TGTGCCAGCAGTAGCCTACTAGCGGGTCCCCCCTACGAGCAGTACTTC. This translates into CASSSLLAGPPYEQYF.

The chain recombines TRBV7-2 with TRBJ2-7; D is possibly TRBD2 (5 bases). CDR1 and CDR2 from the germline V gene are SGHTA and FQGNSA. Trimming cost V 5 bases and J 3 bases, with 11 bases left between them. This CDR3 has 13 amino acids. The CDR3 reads CASSEGSGYEQYF. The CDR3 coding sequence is TGTGCCAGCAGCGAGGGAAGCGGCTACGAGCAGTACTTC.

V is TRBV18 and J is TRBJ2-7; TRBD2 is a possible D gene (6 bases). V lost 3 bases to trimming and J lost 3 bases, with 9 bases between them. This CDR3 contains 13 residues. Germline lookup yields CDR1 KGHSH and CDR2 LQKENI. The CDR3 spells CASSPGGDYEQYF. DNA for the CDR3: TGTGCCAGCTCACCGGGAGGCGACTACGAGCAGTACTTC.

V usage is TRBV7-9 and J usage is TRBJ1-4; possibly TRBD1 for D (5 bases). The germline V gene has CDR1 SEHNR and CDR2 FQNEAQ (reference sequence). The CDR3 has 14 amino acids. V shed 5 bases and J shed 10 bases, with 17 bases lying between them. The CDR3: CASSNGGGRTKLFF. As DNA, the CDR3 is TGTGCCAGCAGCAACGGGGGAGGAAGGACAAAACTGTTTTTT.

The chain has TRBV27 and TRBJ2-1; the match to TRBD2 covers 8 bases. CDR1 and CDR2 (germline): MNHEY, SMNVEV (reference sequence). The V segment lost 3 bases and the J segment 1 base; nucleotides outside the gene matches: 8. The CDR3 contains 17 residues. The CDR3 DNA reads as TGTGCCAGCAGTTTCCGGGTTAGCGGGAAGTCCTACAATGAGCAGTTCTTC. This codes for CASSFRVSGKSYNEQFF.

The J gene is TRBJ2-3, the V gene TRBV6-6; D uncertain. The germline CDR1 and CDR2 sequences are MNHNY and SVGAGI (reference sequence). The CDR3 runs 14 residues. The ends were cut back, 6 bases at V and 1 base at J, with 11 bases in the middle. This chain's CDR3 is CASSLPAGTDTQYF. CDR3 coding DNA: TGTGCCAGCAGCCTACCCGCGGGCACAGATACGCAGTATTTT.

The DNA for the CDR3 is TGTGCCAGCAGTTCCCGGACAGGGGTATTCGGCTACACCTTC. Residues: CASSSRTGVFGYTF. V usage is TRBV6-5 and J usage is TRBJ1-2; 9 positions agree with TRBD1. The length of the CDR3 is 14 residues. Germline lookup yields CDR1 MNHEY and CDR2 SVGAGI. With 4 bases clipped from V and 8 bases from J, the junction kept 8 bases outside the gene matches.

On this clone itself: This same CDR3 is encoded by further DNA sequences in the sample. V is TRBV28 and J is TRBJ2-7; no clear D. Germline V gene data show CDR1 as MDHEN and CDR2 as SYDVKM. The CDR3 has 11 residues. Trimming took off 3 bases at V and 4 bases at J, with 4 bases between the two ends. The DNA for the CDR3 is TGTGCCAGCAGTTTGAGGTACGAGCAGTACTTC. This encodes CASSLRYEQYF.

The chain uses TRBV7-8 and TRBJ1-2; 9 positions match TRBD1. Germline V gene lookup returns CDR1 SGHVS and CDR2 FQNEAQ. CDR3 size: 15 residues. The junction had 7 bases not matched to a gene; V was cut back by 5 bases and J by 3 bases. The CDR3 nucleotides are TGTGCCAGCAGCCTGCTGGGACAGGGAGACTATGGCTACACCTTC. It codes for CASSLLGQGDYGYTF.

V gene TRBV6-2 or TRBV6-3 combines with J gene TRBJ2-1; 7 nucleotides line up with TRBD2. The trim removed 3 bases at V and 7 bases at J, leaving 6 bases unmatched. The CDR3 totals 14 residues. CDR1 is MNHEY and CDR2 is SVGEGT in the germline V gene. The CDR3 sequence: CASSYWEGRNEQFF. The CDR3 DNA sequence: TGTGCCAGCAGTTATTGGGAGGGCCGAAATGAGCAGTTCTTC.

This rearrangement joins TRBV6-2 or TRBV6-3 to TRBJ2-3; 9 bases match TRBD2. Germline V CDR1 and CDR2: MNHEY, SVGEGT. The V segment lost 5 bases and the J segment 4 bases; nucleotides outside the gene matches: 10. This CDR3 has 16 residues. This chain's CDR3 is CASSPLAGDSADTQYF. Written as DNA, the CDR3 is TGTGCCAGCAGTCCGTTAGCGGGAGATTCGGCAGATACGCAGTATTTT.

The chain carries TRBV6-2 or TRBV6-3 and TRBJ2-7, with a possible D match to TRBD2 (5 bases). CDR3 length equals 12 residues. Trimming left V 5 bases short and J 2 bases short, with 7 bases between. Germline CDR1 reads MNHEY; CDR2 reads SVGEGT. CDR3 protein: CASSGRTYEQYF. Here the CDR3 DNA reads TGTGCCAGCAGTGGGAGAACCTACGAGCAGTACTTC.

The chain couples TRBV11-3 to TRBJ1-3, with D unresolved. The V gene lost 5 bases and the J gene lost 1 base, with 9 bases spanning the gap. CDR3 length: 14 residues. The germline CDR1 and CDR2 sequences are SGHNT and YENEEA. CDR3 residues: CASSEMESGNTIYF. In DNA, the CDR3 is TGTGCCAGCAGCGAAATGGAGTCTGGAAACACCATATATTTT.

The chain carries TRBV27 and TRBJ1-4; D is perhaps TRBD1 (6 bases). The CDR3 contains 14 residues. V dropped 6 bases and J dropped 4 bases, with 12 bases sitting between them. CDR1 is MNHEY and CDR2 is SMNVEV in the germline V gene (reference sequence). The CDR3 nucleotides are TGTGCCAGCAGAAGAGGACAGCGTAATGAAAAACTGTTTTTT. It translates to CASRRGQRNEKLFF.

CDR3 region: CASSLGLANYEQYF. Written as DNA, the CDR3 is TGTGCCAGCAGCTTGGGACTAGCGAACTACGAGCAGTACTTC. V usage is TRBV5-4 and J usage is TRBJ2-7; 8 nucleotides match TRBD2. Unmatched junction bases numbered 2, after V lost 0 bases and J lost 3 bases. The CDR3 contains 14 residues. CDR1 and CDR2 from the germline V gene are SGHNT and YYREEE (reference sequence). Full variable domain (outside the CDR3, taken from reference TRBV5-4 and TRBJ2-7): ETGVTQSPTHLIKTRGQQVTLRCSSQSGHNTVSWYQQALGQGPQFIFQYYREEENGRGNFPPRFSGLQFPNYSSELNVNALELDDSALYLCASSLGLANYEQYFGPGTRLTVT.

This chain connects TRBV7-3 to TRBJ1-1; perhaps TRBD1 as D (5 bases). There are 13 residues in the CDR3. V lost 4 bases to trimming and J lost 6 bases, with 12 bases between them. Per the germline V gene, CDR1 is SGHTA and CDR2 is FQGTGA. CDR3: CASSSGGAAEAFF. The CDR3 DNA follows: TGTGCCAGCAGCTCCGGCGGGGCCGCTGAAGCTTTCTTT.

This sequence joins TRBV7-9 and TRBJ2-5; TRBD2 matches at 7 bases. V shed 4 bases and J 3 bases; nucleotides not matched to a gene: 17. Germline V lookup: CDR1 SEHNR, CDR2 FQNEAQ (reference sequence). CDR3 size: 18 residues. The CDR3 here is CASSSPAVDWGGEETQYF. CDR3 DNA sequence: TGTGCCAGCAGCTCCCCTGCCGTGGATTGGGGGGGGGAAGAGACCCAGTACTTC. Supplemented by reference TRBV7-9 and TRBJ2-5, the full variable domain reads DTGVSQNPRHKITKRGQNVTFRCDPISEHNRLYWYRQTLGQGPEFLTYFQNEAQLEKSRLLSDRFSAERPKGSFSTLEIQRTEQGDSAMYLCASSSPAVDWGGEETQYFGPGTRLLVL.

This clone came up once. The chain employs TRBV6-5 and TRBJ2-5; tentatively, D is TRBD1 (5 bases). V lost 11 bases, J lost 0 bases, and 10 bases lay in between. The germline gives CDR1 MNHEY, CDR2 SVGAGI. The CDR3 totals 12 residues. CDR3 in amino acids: CAGQGHQETQYF. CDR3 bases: TGTGCCGGGCAGGGCCACCAAGAGACCCAGTACTTC.

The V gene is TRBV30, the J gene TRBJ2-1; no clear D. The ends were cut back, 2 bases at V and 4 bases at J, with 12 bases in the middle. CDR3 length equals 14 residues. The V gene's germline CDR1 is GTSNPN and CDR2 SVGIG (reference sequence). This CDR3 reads CAWSNGGVYNEQFF. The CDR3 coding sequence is TGTGCCTGGAGTAATGGCGGAGTTTACAATGAGCAGTTCTTC.

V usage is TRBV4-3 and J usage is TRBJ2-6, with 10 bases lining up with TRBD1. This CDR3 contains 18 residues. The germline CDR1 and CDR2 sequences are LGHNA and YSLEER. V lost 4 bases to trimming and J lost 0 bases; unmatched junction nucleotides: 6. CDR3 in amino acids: CASSPPGQGNSGANVLTF. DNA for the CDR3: TGCGCCAGCAGCCCCCCGGGACAGGGGAACTCTGGGGCCAACGTCCTGACTTTC.